Reported below is one TCR beta chain. What it binds is not known. This entry comes from a study of cytomegalovirus exposure and HLA in healthy donors. Study conclusions and caveats: In a later analysis, CMV-associated beta chains were mostly HLA-associated, it appeared. The authors later found TCR association rates varying by HLA locus, with DRB1 most and HLA-C fewest. Across donors, presence/absence analyses took sequencing depth to be roughly uniform.

The V and J ends lost 1 base and 3 bases, in that order; junction bases with no gene match: 9. This CDR3 region has 16 residues. CDR1 is SGHDN, CDR2 FVKESK, per germline. Use of 60 Vbeta and 13 Jbeta primers characterized the PCR. Using immunoSEQ multiplex PCR, the repertoire was profiled, and TCRdb retains in-frame clones only, with some absent. Of under 130,000 clones listed, around 78% are singletons. This TCR was recovered from a male donor in good health and CMV-seronegative. The specimen sequenced was PBMCs. The V and J genes are TRBV14 and TRBJ2-7, with 7 bases lining up with TRBD2. The CDR3: CASSQGKRDPNYEQYF. CDR3 coding DNA: TGTGCCAGCAGCCAAGGGAAGCGGGATCCTAACTACGAGCAGTACTTC.